The 7 T cell receptor beta chains in this list originate from one sample, sequenced in a study of cytomegalovirus exposure and HLA in healthy donors. The PCR ran on 60 Vbeta and 13 Jbeta primers. The assay was immunoSEQ multiplex PCR, and TCRdb's table has in-frame clones only and misses some. The sample contains 120,000 to 150,000 clones, over 60% of which appear only once. The sample taken for sequencing was PBMCs. The receptors come from a male donor in good health and CMV-seronegative.

The chain recombines TRBV7-2 with TRBJ1-1; perhaps TRBD1 as D (6 bases). CDR1 and CDR2 (germline): SGHTA, FQGNSA. The CDR3 extends over 14 amino acids. Trimming shortened V by 7 bases and J by 3 bases, and 15 bases separated the two germline ends. Written as DNA, the CDR3 is TGTGCCAGCACTCGCGGGGGCTGGGACACTGAAGCTTTCTTT. Its translation: CASTRGGWDTEAFF.

This chain joins TRBV25-1 and TRBJ2-2; D not resolved. The CDR3 has 12 residues. Germline CDR1 and CDR2: MGHDK and SYGVNS. The V and J ends lost 2 bases and 8 bases respectively, with 6 bases between them. The CDR3 nucleotides read TGTGCCAGCAGTGAAGTCTATGGGGAGCTGTTTTTT. Translating it yields CASSEVYGELFF.

This clone has only a few counts. The rearrangement uses TRBV5-8 and TRBJ1-2; tentative D call: TRBD1 (6 bases). Trimming pared 1 base from V and 0 bases from J, leaving 13 bases between. The CDR3 has 16 amino acids. CDR1 is SGHTS and CDR2 is YDEGEE in the germline V gene. Here the CDR3 reads CASSLFAGATNYGYTF. The CDR3 bases are TGTGCCAGCAGCTTGTTTGCAGGGGCCACTAACTATGGCTACACCTTC.

The gene calls are TRBV2 and TRBJ1-4; D is uncertain. Trimming removed 5 bases from V and 8 bases from J, with 12 bases in between. The germline CDR1 and CDR2 sequences are SNHLY and FYNNEI. This CDR3 is built from 13 residues. CDR3 in amino acids: CASSWAVSEKLFF. CDR3 in DNA: TGTGCCAGCAGTTGGGCCGTTTCGGAAAAACTGTTTTTT.

This chain connects TRBV6-1 to TRBJ1-4; 10 bases map to TRBD1. Germline V gives CDR1 MNHNS, CDR2 SASEGT. The CDR3 totals 15 residues. Unmatched junction bases numbered 3, after V lost 8 bases and J lost 0 bases. CDR3 in DNA: TGTGCCAGCCGGACAGGGGGTGCAACTAATGAAAAACTGTTTTTT. Its translation: CASRTGGATNEKLFF.

The CDR3 DNA reads TGCGCCAGCAGCGGCCGTCTCAGGACAGGGGGGACAGATACGCAGTATTTT. Translated, it gives CASSGRLRTGGTDTQYF. V usage is TRBV5-1 and J usage is TRBJ2-3, with 10 nucleotides matching TRBD1. The CDR3 runs 17 residues. Germline CDR1 is SGHRS and CDR2 is YFSETQ. J lost 3 bases, V lost 4 bases, and 11 bases had no gene match. The entire variable domain, with the rest obtained from reference TRBV5-1 and TRBJ2-3, is as follows: KAGVTQTPRYLIKTRGQQVTLSCSPISGHRSVSWYQQTPGQGLQFLFEYFSETQRNKGNFPGRFSGRQFSNSRSEMNVSTLELGDSALYLCASSGRLRTGGTDTQYFGPGTRLTVL.

V is TRBV6-5 and J is TRBJ2-7; 10 nucleotides align to TRBD1. With 4 bases clipped from V and 4 bases from J, the junction kept 4 bases outside the gene matches. CDR3 length: 14 residues. CDR1 and CDR2 from the germline V gene are MNHEY and SVGAGI. The CDR3 loop reads CASSSRDRGYEQYF. The CDR3 nucleotides read TGTGCCAGCAGTTCAAGGGACAGGGGTTACGAGCAGTACTTC.